The sample holds many counts of the clone carrying this T cell receptor (beta chain). Its specificity is not known. The data originate from a study of early T cells in non-severe SARS-CoV-2 infection. Study overall: Bulk RNA taken from unsorted whole blood was sequenced, leaving chains unpaired. Points from the study as a whole: CD4 and private specificities were missed by VDJdb matching, which favored anti-spike CD8 responses.

Individual cDNA molecules received unique molecular identifiers during library preparation. TCRdb itself ran the 5' RACE reads through MiXCR, one entry per CDR3 protein. Of roughly 58,000 distinct CDR3 sequences in the sample, roughly 6.8% are singletons; the top ten hold 3% to 4.5%. The specimen sequenced was whole blood. This sequence was found in an adult who was a healthcare worker with PCR-confirmed SARS-CoV-2 infection or an uninfected control (not recorded which).

The CDR3 nucleotides are TGTGCCAGCAGTGAAGAGGGGGCCGGGAAGGCCGGGGAGCTGTTTTTT. Protein sequence: CASSEEGAGKAGELFF. The rearrangement links TRBV2 to TRBJ2-2; 7 nucleotides match TRBD1. Trimming removed 1 base from V and 6 bases from J; junction bases left unmatched: 8. Germline CDR1 and CDR2: SNHLY and FYNNEI. The CDR3 sequence is 16 residues long.